Detailed here is one TCR beta chain. The antigen remains unidentified. Germline lookup yields CDR1 DFQATT and CDR2 SNEGSKA (reference sequence). Unmatched junction bases numbered 5, after V lost 0 bases and J lost 7 bases. The CDR3 runs to 14 residues. Scientists made TCR beta libraries using quantitative 5'-RACE with molecular barcodes. TCRdb re-derived calls from the 5' RACE reads in MiXCR, one entry per CDR3 protein. The sample holds roughly 670,000 distinct CDR3 sequences, roughly 20% seen once. The sample comes from a study of CD8 T cells in ankylosing spondylitis. Study outcomes and limitations: Certain motif variants had earlier been reported in reactive arthritis synovial fluid and blood. Characteristic of ankylosing spondylitis blood, it appeared, was a TCR beta motif comprising roughly eight highly homologous variants.

The rearrangement uses TRBV20-1 and TRBJ2-1, with 8 bases fitting TRBD1. This TCR came from a male donor with ankylosing spondylitis. Input material: blood, either unsorted or a sorted T cell fraction (not recorded which). The CDR3: CSARDPQGANEQFF. The DNA for the CDR3 is TGCAGTGCTAGAGACCCGCAGGGGGCAAATGAGCAGTTCTTC.